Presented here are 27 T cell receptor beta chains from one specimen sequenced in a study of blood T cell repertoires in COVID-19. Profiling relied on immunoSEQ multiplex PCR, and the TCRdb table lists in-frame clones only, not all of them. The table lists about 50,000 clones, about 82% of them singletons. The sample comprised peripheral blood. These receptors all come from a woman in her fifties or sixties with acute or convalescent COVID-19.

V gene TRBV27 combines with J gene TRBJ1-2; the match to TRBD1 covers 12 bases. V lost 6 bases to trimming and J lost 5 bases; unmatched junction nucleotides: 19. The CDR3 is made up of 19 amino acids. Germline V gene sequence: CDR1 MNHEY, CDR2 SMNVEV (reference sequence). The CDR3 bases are TGTGCCAGCAGCTCAAGAACTCCCGGGACAGGGGGCGCGAGGTATGGCTACACCTTC. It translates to CASSSRTPGTGGARYGYTF.

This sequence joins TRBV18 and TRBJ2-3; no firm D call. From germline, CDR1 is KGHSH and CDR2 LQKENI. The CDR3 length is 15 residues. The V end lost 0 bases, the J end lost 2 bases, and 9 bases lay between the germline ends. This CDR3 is CASSPPVSDTDTQYF. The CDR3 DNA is TGTGCCAGCTCACCACCTGTAAGCGACACAGATACGCAGTATTTT.

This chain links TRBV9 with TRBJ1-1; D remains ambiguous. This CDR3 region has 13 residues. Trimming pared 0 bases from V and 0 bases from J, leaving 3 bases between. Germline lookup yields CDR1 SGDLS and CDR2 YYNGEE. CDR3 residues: CASSVDMNTEAFF. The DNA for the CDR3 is TGTGCCAGCAGCGTAGATATGAACACTGAAGCTTTCTTT.

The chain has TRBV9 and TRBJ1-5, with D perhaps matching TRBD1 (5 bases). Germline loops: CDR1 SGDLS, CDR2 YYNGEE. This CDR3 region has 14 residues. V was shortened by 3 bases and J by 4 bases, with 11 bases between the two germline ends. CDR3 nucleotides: TGTGCCAGCAGCGCCACTCAGGGAAATCAGCCCCAGCATTTT. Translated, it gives CASSATQGNQPQHF.

The CDR3 reads CASSLASNRVDEAFF. CDR3 nucleotide sequence: TGTGCCAGCAGCTTGGCATCCAACAGGGTCGACGAAGCTTTCTTT. The genes are TRBV5-4 and TRBJ1-1; D might be TRBD1 (6 bases). The CDR3 loop spans 15 amino acids. CDR1 and CDR2 (germline): SGHNT, YYREEE (reference sequence). The V and J ends lost 0 bases and 8 bases respectively, with 17 bases between them.

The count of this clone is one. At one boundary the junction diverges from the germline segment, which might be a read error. The CDR3 DNA sequence: TGTGCCAGCACCTTATTAACAGGGTCCTACAATGAGCAGTTCTTC. This gives the protein CASTLLTGSYNEQFF. The gene calls are TRBV7-9 and TRBJ2-1; D possibly corresponds to TRBD1 (6 bases). The CDR3 runs to 15 residues. Germline CDR1 is SEHNR and CDR2 is FQNEAQ (reference sequence).

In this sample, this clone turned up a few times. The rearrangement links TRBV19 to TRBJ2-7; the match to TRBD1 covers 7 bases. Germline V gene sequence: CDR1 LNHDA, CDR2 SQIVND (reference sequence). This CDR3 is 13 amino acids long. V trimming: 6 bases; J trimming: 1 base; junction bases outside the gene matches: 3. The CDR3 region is CASRRQGSYEQYF. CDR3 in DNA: TGTGCCAGTAGGAGACAGGGATCCTACGAGCAGTACTTC.

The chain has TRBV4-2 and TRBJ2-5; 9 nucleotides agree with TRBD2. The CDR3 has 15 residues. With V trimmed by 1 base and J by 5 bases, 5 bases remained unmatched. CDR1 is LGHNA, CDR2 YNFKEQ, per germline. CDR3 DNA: TGTGCCAGCAGCCAAGCCGGCGGGAGGGAGGAGACCCAGTACTTC. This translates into CASSQAGGREETQYF.

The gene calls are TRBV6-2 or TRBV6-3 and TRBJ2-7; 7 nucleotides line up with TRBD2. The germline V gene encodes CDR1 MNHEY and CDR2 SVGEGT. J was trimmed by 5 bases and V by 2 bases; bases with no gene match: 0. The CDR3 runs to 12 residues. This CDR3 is CASSYRGDEQYF. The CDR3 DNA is TGTGCCAGCAGTTACCGGGGGGACGAGCAGTACTTC.

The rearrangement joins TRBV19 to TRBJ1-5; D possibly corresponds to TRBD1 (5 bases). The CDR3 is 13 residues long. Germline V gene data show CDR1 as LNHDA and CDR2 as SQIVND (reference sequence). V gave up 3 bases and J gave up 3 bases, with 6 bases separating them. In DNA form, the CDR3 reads TGTGCCAGTAGTATCAGGGACAATCAGCCCCAGCATTTT. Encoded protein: CASSIRDNQPQHF. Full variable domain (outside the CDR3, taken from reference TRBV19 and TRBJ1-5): DGGITQSPKYLFRKEGQNVTLSCEQNLNHDAMYWYRQDPGQGLRLIYYSQIVNDFQKGDIAEGYSVSREKKESFPLTVTSAQKNPTAFYLCASSIRDNQPQHFGDGTRLSIL.

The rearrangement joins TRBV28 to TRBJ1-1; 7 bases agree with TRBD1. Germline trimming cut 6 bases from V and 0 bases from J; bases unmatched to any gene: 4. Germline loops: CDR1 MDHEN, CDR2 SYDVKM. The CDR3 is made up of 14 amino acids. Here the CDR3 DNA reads TGTGCCAGCAGCCACCAGGGGGTGAACACTGAAGCTTTCTTT. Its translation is CASSHQGVNTEAFF.

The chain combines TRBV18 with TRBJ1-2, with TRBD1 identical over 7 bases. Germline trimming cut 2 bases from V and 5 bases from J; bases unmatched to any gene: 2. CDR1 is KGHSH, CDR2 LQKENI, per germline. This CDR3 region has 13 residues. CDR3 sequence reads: CASSPSGGYGYTF. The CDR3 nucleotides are TGTGCCAGCTCACCATCAGGGGGGTATGGCTACACCTTC. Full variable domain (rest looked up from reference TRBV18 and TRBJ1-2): NAGVMQNPRHLVRRRGQEARLRCSPMKGHSHVYWYRQLPEEGLKFMVYLQKENIIDESGMPKERFSAEFPKEGPSILRIQQVVRGDSAAYFCASSPSGGYGYTFGSGTRLTVV.

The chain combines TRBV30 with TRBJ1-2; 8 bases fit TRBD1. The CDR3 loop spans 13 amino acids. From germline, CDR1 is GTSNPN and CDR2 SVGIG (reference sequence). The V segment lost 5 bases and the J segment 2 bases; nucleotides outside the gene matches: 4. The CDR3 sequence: CAWGQGANYGYTF. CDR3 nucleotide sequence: TGTGCCTGGGGGCAGGGGGCGAACTATGGCTACACCTTC.

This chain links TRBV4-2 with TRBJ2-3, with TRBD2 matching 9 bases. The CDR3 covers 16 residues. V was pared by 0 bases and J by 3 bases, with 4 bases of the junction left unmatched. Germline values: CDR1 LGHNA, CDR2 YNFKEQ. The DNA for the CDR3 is TGTGCCAGCAGCCAAGATAAAACTAGCGGGACAGATACGCAGTATTTT. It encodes CASSQDKTSGTDTQYF.

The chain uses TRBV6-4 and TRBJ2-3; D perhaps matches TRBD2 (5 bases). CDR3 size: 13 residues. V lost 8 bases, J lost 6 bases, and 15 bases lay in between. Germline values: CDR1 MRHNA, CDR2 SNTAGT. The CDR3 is CASRLTGVDTQYF. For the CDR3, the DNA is TGTGCCAGCCGCCTTACCGGGGTGGATACGCAGTATTTT.

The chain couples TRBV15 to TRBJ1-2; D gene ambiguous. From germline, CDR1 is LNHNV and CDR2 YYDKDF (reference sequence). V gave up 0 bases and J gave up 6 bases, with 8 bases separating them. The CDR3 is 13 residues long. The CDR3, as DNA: TGTGCCACCAGCAGAGATAGGCGGGATGGCTACACCTTC. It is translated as CATSRDRRDGYTF.

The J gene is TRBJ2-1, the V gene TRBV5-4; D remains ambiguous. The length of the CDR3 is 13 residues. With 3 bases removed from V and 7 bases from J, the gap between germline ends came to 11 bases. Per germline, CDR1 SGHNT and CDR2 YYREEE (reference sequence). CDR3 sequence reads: CASSSSTFNEQFF. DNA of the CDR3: TGTGCCAGCAGCTCTTCGACTTTTAATGAGCAGTTCTTC.

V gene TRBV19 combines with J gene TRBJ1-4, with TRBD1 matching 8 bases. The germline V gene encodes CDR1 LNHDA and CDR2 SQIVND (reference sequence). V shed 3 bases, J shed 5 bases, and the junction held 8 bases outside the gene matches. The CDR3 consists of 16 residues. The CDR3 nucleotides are TGTGCCAGTAGTATCGCGAGACAGGGGCCCAATGAAAAACTGTTTTTT. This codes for CASSIARQGPNEKLFF.

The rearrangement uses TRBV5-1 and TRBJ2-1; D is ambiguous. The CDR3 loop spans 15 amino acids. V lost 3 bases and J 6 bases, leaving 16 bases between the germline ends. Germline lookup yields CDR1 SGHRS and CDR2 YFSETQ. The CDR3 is CASSWRGPRANEQFF. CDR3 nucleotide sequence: TGCGCCAGCAGCTGGAGAGGCCCCCGCGCCAATGAGCAGTTCTTC.

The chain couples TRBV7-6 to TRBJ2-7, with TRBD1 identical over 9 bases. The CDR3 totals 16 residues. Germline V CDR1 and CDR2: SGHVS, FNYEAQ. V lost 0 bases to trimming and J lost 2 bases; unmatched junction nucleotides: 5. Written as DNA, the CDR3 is TGTGCCAGCAGCTTAGCCGCCGGGACAGGGACCTACGAGCAGTACTTC. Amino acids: CASSLAAGTGTYEQYF. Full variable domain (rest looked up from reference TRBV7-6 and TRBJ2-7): GAGVSQSPRYKVTKRGQDVALRCDPISGHVSLYWYRQALGQGPEFLTYFNYEAQQDKSGLPNDRFSAERPEGSISTLTIQRTEQRDSAMYRCASSLAAGTGTYEQYFGPGTRLTVT.

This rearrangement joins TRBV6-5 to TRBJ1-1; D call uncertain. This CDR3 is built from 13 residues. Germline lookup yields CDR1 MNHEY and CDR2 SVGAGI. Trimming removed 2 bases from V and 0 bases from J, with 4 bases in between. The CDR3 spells CASSYTVNTEAFF. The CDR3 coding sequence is TGTGCCAGCAGTTACACGGTGAACACTGAAGCTTTCTTT.

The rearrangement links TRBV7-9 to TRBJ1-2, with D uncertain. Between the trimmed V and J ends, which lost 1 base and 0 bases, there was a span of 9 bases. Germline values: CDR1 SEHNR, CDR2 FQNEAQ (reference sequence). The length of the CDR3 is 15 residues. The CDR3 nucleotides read TGTGCCAGCAGCTTAGAAGCAGGTTCTAACTATGGCTACACCTTC. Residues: CASSLEAGSNYGYTF.

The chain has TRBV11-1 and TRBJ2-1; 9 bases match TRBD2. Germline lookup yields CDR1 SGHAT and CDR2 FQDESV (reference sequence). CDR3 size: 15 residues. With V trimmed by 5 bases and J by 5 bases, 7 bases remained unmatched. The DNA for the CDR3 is TGTGCCAGCAGCCATAGGACTAGCGTCCACAATGAGCAGTTCTTC. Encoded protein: CASSHRTSVHNEQFF.

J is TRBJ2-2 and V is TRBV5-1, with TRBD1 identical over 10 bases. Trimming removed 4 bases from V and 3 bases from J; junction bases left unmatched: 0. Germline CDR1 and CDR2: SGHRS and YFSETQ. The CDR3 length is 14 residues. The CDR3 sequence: CASSGTGDTGELFF. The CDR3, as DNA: TGCGCCAGCAGCGGGACAGGGGACACCGGGGAGCTGTTTTTT.

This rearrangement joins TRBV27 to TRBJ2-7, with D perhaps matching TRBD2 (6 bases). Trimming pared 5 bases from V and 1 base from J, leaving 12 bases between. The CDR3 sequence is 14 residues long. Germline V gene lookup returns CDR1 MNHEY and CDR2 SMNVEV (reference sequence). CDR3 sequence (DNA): TGTGCCAGCAGTCCGGGCGGGGTTTCCTACGAGCAGTACTTC. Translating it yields CASSPGGVSYEQYF.

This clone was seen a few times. The CDR3 region has the DNA TGCGCCAGCAGCCGGGACAGGCCAACCTCTGGAAACACCATATATTTT. This encodes CASSRDRPTSGNTIYF. The V gene is TRBV10-1, the J gene TRBJ1-3, with TRBD1 identical over 8 bases. The length of the CDR3 is 16 residues. Germline lookup yields CDR1 WNHNN and CDR2 SYGVQD (reference sequence). V dropped 6 bases and J dropped 0; count of bases not matched to a gene: 7.

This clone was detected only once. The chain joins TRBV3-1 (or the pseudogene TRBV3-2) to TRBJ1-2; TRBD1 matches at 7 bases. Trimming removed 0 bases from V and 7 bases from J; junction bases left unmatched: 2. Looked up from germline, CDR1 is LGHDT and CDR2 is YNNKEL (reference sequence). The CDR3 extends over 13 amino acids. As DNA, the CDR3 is TGTGCCAGCAGCCAAGACAGGGGGTTTGGCTACACCTTC. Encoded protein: CASSQDRGFGYTF.